The clone carrying this T cell receptor (beta chain) was observed a single time. Antigen unknown. This record comes from a study of regulatory T cells in long-lasting Graves disease. CDR3 regions were amplified by Arm-PCR using iRepertoire HTBI primers to build TCR beta libraries. MiXCR, run by TCRdb on the multiplex PCR reads, gives a single entry per CDR3 protein. The table shows roughly 500,000 distinct CDR3 sequences, with about 20% occurring only once. Time point specified: persistent/refractory GD, antithyroid drugs over 5 years with positive TRAb. PBMC-extracted RNA yielded the TCR library. Overall study results and limits: Rather than thyroid tissue, only peripheral blood underwent study.

This TCR was sampled from a female donor with Graves disease. Sequencing used peripheral blood mononuclear cells (PBMCs), obtained when the disease was refractory, from a patient treated with antithyroid drugs.

The CDR3 nucleotides read TGCAGTGCTAGTAGCGGGGGGCTGGGTGAGCAGTTCTTC. Amino acid sequence: CSASSGGLGEQFF. The chain employs TRBV20-1 and TRBJ2-1, with 10 bases that match TRBD2. This CDR3 has 13 residues. The ends lost 3 bases at V and 9 bases at J; junction bases unmatched: 5. From germline, CDR1 is DFQATT and CDR2 SNEGSKA (reference sequence).